One sample yielded the 32 T cell receptor beta chains listed below, sequenced in a study of T cell repertoires in cytomegalovirus infection. Antigens of these TCRs are unknown. MiXCR, applied by TCRdb to the reads, yields one record per CDR3 protein. The sample comprises 600,000 to 700,000 distinct CDR3 sequences, roughly a third of which are singletons, and 15% to 20% rests with the top ten. The specimen was cultured PBMCs, collected from culture after CMV antigen stimulation. Receptors were obtained from a human donor in good health (CMV status not recorded). Some clones in this sample may be carry-over from other donors' samples.

The table lists this clonotype with a few counts. This chain links TRBV11-2 with TRBJ2-7, with D perhaps TRBD2 (6 bases). Trimming left V 3 bases short and J 2 bases short, with 20 bases between. Germline V CDR1 and CDR2: SGHAT, FQNNGV. The CDR3 consists of 17 residues. CDR3 loop: CASSLTTSPNAPYEQYF. The DNA for the CDR3 is TGTGCCAGCAGCTTGACGACTAGTCCGAACGCCCCCTACGAGCAGTACTTC.

This clonotype was seen a few times. This chain uses TRBV5-1 with TRBJ1-1; D call uncertain. Germline lookup yields CDR1 SGHRS and CDR2 YFSETQ. V was trimmed by 0 bases and J by 1 base, leaving 7 bases between them. This CDR3 comprises 14 residues. CDR3 protein: CASSLVHQNTEAFF. Written as DNA, the CDR3 is TGCGCCAGCAGCTTGGTCCACCAGAACACTGAAGCTTTCTTT.

This chain links TRBV6-6 with TRBJ2-7; 9 bases match TRBD2. V lost 7 bases to trimming and J lost 1 base; unmatched junction nucleotides: 2. Germline loops: CDR1 MNHNY, CDR2 SVGAGI (reference sequence). CDR3 length equals 13 residues. The DNA for the CDR3 is TGTGCCAGCACGACTAGCGGATCCTACGAGCAGTACTTC. This translates into CASTTSGSYEQYF.

The V call is TRBV4-1, the J call TRBJ1-5; maybe TRBD1 (6 bases). This CDR3 is 15 amino acids long. Germline assignment: CDR1 MGHRA and CDR2 YSYEKL. V was shortened by 6 bases and J by 0 bases, with 12 bases between the two germline ends. The CDR3 bases are TGCGCCAGCAGTCGGACAGCGGATAGCAATCAGCCCCAGCATTTT. It yields the protein CASSRTADSNQPQHF.

This sequence joins TRBV6-1 and TRBJ1-2; D is ambiguous. V gave up 4 bases and J gave up 3 bases, with 9 bases separating them. The germline CDR1 and CDR2 sequences are MNHNS and SASEGT. This CDR3 contains 13 residues. In DNA form, the CDR3 reads TGTGCCAGCAGTGTTCGGGAGCACTATGGCTACACCTTC. Its translation: CASSVREHYGYTF.

Only a few counts were recorded for this clonotype. The chain employs TRBV2 and TRBJ2-3; maybe TRBD1 (6 bases). The germline V gene encodes CDR1 SNHLY and CDR2 FYNNEI. Trimming cost V 7 bases and J 2 bases, with 19 bases left between them. This CDR3 has 16 amino acids. In DNA, the CDR3 is TGTGCCAGCAAGATACTCGGGGACACCTACACAGATACGCAGTATTTT. Translated: CASKILGDTYTDTQYF.

This clonotype was counted a few times. The chain couples TRBV20-1 to TRBJ2-1, with 12 bases identical to TRBD2. The CDR3 extends over 15 amino acids. V lost 1 base to trimming and J lost 7 bases; unmatched junction nucleotides: 5. CDR1 is DFQATT, CDR2 SNEGSKA, per germline (reference sequence). CDR3 bases: TGCAGTGCTAGAGGGACTAGCGGGATACGAAATGAGCAGTTCTTC. It codes for CSARGTSGIRNEQFF.

This clonotype appeared a few times. The chain carries TRBV4-1 and TRBJ1-2, with 7 bases fitting TRBD1. The germline V gene encodes CDR1 MGHRA and CDR2 YSYEKL. V shed 0 bases and J 4 bases; nucleotides not matched to a gene: 11. The CDR3 is 17 amino acids. The CDR3 coding sequence is TGCGCCAGCAGCCAAGAGGGCAGGGGGAGCACAAGCTATGGCTACACCTTC. It translates to CASSQEGRGSTSYGYTF.

The J gene is TRBJ2-7, the V gene TRBV27, with TRBD2 identical over 7 bases. This CDR3 has 14 residues. Trimming cost V 3 bases and J 0 bases; bases outside gene matches: 2. CDR1 is MNHEY and CDR2 is SMNVEV in the germline V gene (reference sequence). CDR3 in amino acids: CASSFAGDSYEQYF. CDR3 nucleotides: TGTGCCAGCAGTTTCGCGGGGGACTCCTACGAGCAGTACTTC.

In its sample, this clonotype was seen many times. The chain has TRBV7-2 and TRBJ2-5; TRBD1 matches 9 bases. V dropped 3 bases and J dropped 4; count of bases not matched to a gene: 18. The germline V gene encodes CDR1 SGHTA and CDR2 FQGNSA. The CDR3 consists of 19 residues. The DNA for the CDR3 is TGTGCCAGCAGCTTGAGTCGAACAGGGGGCTGGTTTGGAGGAGAGACCCAGTACTTC. Translating gives CASSLSRTGGWFGGETQYF.

The chain has TRBV20-1 and TRBJ1-5, with D uncertain. The V gene's germline CDR1 is DFQATT and CDR2 SNEGSKA (reference sequence). V dropped 5 bases and J dropped 5 bases, with 10 bases sitting between them. This CDR3 is built from 12 residues. CDR3 sequence (DNA): TGCAGTGCTTCTGGGAGGTATCAGCCCCAGCATTTT. It specifies CSASGRYQPQHF.

The V gene is TRBV7-2, the J gene TRBJ2-3, with 10 bases matching TRBD2. V shed 2 bases, J shed 4 bases, and the junction held 9 bases outside the gene matches. Looked up from germline, CDR1 is SGHTA and CDR2 is FQGNSA. The CDR3 has 17 residues. CDR3 in amino acids: CASSLLIAGGGADTQYF. In DNA, the CDR3 is TGTGCCAGCAGCTTATTGATAGCGGGAGGCGGTGCAGATACGCAGTATTTT.

The chain uses TRBV7-6 and TRBJ2-5; TRBD1 is a possible D gene (5 bases). The CDR3 extends over 14 amino acids. The germline gives CDR1 SGHVS, CDR2 FNYEAQ. The V end lost 5 bases, the J end lost 7 bases, and 17 bases lay between the germline ends. The CDR3 nucleotides read TGTGCCAGCAGCCCTAGTTCAGGGCAGGGGACCCAGTACTTC. Translated, it gives CASSPSSGQGTQYF.

J is TRBJ2-7 and V is TRBV7-6; TRBD1 matches at 11 bases. The CDR3 has 15 residues. With 5 bases clipped from V and 3 bases from J, the junction kept 6 bases outside the gene matches. Germline V gene data show CDR1 as SGHVS and CDR2 as FNYEAQ. CDR3 coding DNA: TGTGCCAGCAGCCCGAGGACAGGGGGCGTCTACGAGCAGTACTTC. Encoded protein: CASSPRTGGVYEQYF.

The chain is built from TRBV7-2 and TRBJ2-1, with 8 bases identical to TRBD2. The ends lost 6 bases at V and 4 bases at J; junction bases unmatched: 11. Germline V gene lookup returns CDR1 SGHTA and CDR2 FQGNSA. This CDR3 has 16 residues. DNA of the CDR3: TGTGCCAGCAGTTTTAGGGCGGGACTAGTATACAATGAGCAGTTCTTC. This sequence encodes CASSFRAGLVYNEQFF.

The chain uses TRBV19 and TRBJ2-1; TRBD2 is a possible D gene (6 bases). Trimming left V 5 bases short and J 7 bases short, with 24 bases between. This CDR3 has 17 residues. Germline V CDR1 and CDR2: LNHDA, SQIVND (reference sequence). CDR3 bases: TGTGCCAGTAGTGGAGGACTATCCTTTCCTCCACTTAATGAGCAGTTCTTC. Its translation: CASSGGLSFPPLNEQFF.

The rearrangement links TRBV5-4 to TRBJ2-1; 7 bases map to TRBD1. Unmatched junction bases numbered 6, after V lost 4 bases and J lost 8 bases. The CDR3 consists of 13 residues. Germline values: CDR1 SGHNT, CDR2 YYREEE (reference sequence). The DNA of the CDR3 is TGTGCCAGCAGCATACAGGGGTTGGATGAGCAGTTCTTC. It specifies CASSIQGLDEQFF.

In this sample, this clonotype turned up a few times. For the CDR3, the DNA is TGTGCCAGCAGTGGGTCGGGAGCCCTGAACACTGAAGCTTTCTTT. Translation: CASSGSGALNTEAFF. The chain uses TRBV2 and TRBJ1-1; D uncertain. Per germline, CDR1 SNHLY and CDR2 FYNNEI. V was pared by 4 bases and J by 0 bases, with 12 bases between. The CDR3 has 15 amino acids.

Here the CDR3 DNA reads TGTGCCACAGGCTTTCAGGCGGGCGATACGCAGTATTTT. Its protein product is CATGFQAGDTQYF. The chain carries TRBV2 and TRBJ2-3, with a tentative D call TRBD2 (5 bases). Trimming stripped 10 bases from V and 6 bases from J, with 17 bases between. Germline V gene sequence: CDR1 SNHLY, CDR2 FYNNEI. This CDR3 is 13 amino acids long.

The chain is built from TRBV18 and TRBJ1-2; the D gene is possibly TRBD1 (6 bases). The CDR3 runs to 16 residues. The germline V and J ends were trimmed by 2 bases and 4 bases, with 17 bases remaining between them. Germline assignment: CDR1 KGHSH and CDR2 LQKENI. The CDR3 sequence is CASSPSTGMASYGYTF. The CDR3 DNA sequence: TGTGCCAGCTCACCATCCACAGGGATGGCTTCCTATGGCTACACCTTC.

The V and J genes are TRBV11-2 and TRBJ2-1; D may be TRBD1 or TRBD2 (5 bases each). V shed 5 bases and J shed 5 bases, with 19 bases lying between them. This CDR3 has 16 amino acids. The germline gives CDR1 SGHAT, CDR2 FQNNGV. In nucleotides, the CDR3 is TGTGCCAGCAGCACCAGGACTTCGGGGCTCCACAATGAGCAGTTCTTC. Its translation is CASSTRTSGLHNEQFF.

This chain connects TRBV10-3 to TRBJ1-2; TRBD1 is a possible D gene (6 bases). V lost 7 bases to trimming and J lost 3 bases, with 15 bases between them. The CDR3 has 14 residues. Germline V lookup: CDR1 ENHRY, CDR2 SYGVKD. The CDR3 DNA is TGTGCCATCAAACCCCCAGGGGATGACTATGGCTACACCTTC. As protein: CAIKPPGDDYGYTF.

In the case of this clonotype: At one end the junction does not follow the germline gene, possibly because of a read error. The CDR3 reads CASSSYREGYTF. CDR3 sequence (DNA): TGTGCCAGCAGCTCCTACAGGGAAGGCTACACCTTC. This chain connects TRBV5-3 to TRBJ1-2; the D gene is possibly TRBD1 (6 bases). TRBV5-3 is an ORF; its function is uncertain. The CDR3 extends over 12 amino acids.

The sample holds many counts of this clonotype. The chain employs TRBV7-8 and TRBJ1-4; D remains ambiguous. The CDR3 is 14 residues long. Germline V CDR1 and CDR2: SGHVS, FQNEAQ. Trimming removed 5 bases from V and 7 bases from J, with 14 bases in between. CDR3 in amino acids: CASSPGRGFEKLFF. The CDR3, as DNA: TGTGCCAGCAGCCCGGGAAGAGGGTTTGAAAAACTGTTTTTT.

The J gene is TRBJ1-1, the V gene TRBV19; 9 nucleotides match TRBD1. The CDR3 runs to 17 residues. Germline V lookup: CDR1 LNHDA, CDR2 SQIVND (reference sequence). The V gene end was trimmed by 2 bases and the J gene end by 1 base; junction bases not matched to a gene: 8. CDR3 coding DNA: TGTGCCAGTAGTATACTGATACAGGGGGCGAGGAACACTGAAGCTTTCTTT. Residues: CASSILIQGARNTEAFF.

V gene TRBV7-9 combines with J gene TRBJ2-1; 10 bases match TRBD2. Trimming cost V 0 bases and J 2 bases; bases outside gene matches: 7. Germline CDR1 reads SEHNR; CDR2 reads FQNEAQ (reference sequence). The CDR3 is 18 amino acids. CDR3 sequence: CASSLAGGLADTYNEQFF. The DNA of the CDR3 is TGTGCCAGCAGCTTAGCGGGAGGACTAGCGGACACCTACAATGAGCAGTTCTTC.

The chain carries TRBV7-8 and TRBJ2-7; D not certain. CDR1 and CDR2 (germline): SGHVS, FQNEAQ. CDR3 length: 14 amino acids. Trimming left V 1 base short and J 3 bases short, with 10 bases between. The CDR3, as DNA: TGTGCCAGCAGCTTAGATGGGGTTGTCTACGAGCAGTACTTC. Encoded protein: CASSLDGVVYEQYF.

The chain employs TRBV19 and TRBJ2-4; possibly TRBD2 for D (5 bases). The germline CDR1 and CDR2 sequences are LNHDA and SQIVND (reference sequence). This CDR3 is built from 13 residues. V shed 8 bases and J shed 8 bases, with 16 bases lying between them. The CDR3 DNA sequence: TGTGCCAGTGGGAGTGTCCTGCAGGACATTCAGTACTTC. This encodes CASGSVLQDIQYF.

The chain links TRBV2 to TRBJ1-4; possibly TRBD1 for D (5 bases). Trimming cost V 6 bases and J 8 bases, with 22 bases left between them. CDR3 length equals 16 residues. Germline lookup yields CDR1 SNHLY and CDR2 FYNNEI. Written as DNA, the CDR3 is TGTGCCAGCAGCTTACGTCTGGGGGAGATAGGCGAAAAACTGTTTTTT. It codes for CASSLRLGEIGEKLFF.

The rearrangement uses TRBV7-6 and TRBJ2-5, with D unresolved. Germline V gene sequence: CDR1 SGHVS, CDR2 FNYEAQ. The CDR3 runs 13 residues. Trimming shortened V by 1 base and J by 8 bases, and 11 bases separated the two germline ends. CDR3 in amino acids: CASSLGRLGTQYF. CDR3 DNA: TGTGCCAGCAGCTTAGGGCGGCTAGGCACCCAGTACTTC.

This chain links TRBV6-1 with TRBJ1-4; D ambiguous. Trimming pared 6 bases from V and 0 bases from J, leaving 11 bases between. The CDR3 spans 15 residues. Germline loops: CDR1 MNHNS, CDR2 SASEGT. The CDR3 reads CASRTHTATNEKLFF. CDR3 sequence (DNA): TGTGCCAGCAGAACCCACACTGCAACTAATGAAAAACTGTTTTTT.

This clonotype was seen more than once but under ten times. The V gene is TRBV3-1, the J gene TRBJ1-2; TRBD1 might be the D (5 bases). The germline V gene has CDR1 LGHDT and CDR2 YNNKEL (reference sequence). Trimming pared 4 bases from V and 8 bases from J, leaving 14 bases between. This CDR3 spans 13 amino acids. CDR3 sequence reads: CASSLRAGNGYTF. As DNA, the CDR3 is TGTGCCAGCAGCCTTAGGGCAGGGAACGGCTACACCTTC. Supplemented by reference TRBV3-1 and TRBJ1-2, the full variable domain reads DTAVSQTPKYLVTQMGNDKSIKCEQNLGHDTMYWYKQDSKKFLKIMFSYNNKELIINETVPNRFSPKSPDKAHLNLHINSLELGDSAVYFCASSLRAGNGYTFGSGTRLTVV.